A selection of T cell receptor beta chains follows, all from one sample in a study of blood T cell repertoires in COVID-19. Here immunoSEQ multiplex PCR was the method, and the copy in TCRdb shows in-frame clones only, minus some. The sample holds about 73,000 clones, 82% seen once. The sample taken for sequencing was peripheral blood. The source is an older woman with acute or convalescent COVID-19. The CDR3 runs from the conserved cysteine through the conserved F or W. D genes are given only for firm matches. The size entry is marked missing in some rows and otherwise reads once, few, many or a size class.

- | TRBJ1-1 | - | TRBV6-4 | CASPTRGKDTEAFF | TGTGCCAGCCCAACCAGGGGCAAAGACACTGAAGCTTTCTTT
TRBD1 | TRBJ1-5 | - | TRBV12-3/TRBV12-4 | CASKGQGNQPQHF | TGTGCCAGCAAAGGACAGGGGAATCAGCCCCAGCATTTT
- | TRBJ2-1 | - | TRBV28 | CASSRGQSEQFF | TGTGCCAGCAGCCGCGGACAGAGTGAGCAGTTCTTC
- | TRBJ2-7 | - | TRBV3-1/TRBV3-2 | CASSHGGKGTYEQYF | TGTGCCAGCAGCCACGGAGGGAAGGGGACCTACGAGCAGTACTTC
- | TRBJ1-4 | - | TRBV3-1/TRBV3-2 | CASSQGRIGEKLFF | TGTGCCAGCAGCCAGGGGAGGATAGGGGAAAAACTGTTTTTT
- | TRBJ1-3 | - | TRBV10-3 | CAISESMDSSGNTIYF | TGTGCCATCAGTGAGTCGATGGACAGCTCTGGAAACACCATATATTTT
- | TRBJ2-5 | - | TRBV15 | CATSKKPGLETQYF | TGTGCCACCAGCAAAAAACCGGGACTAGAGACCCAGTACTTC
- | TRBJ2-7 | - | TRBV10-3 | CAISEQDRSQYF | TGTGCCATCAGTGAGCAAGACAGGTCGCAGTACTTC
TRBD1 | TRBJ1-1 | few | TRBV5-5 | CASSWGGQGARNTEAFF | TGTGCCAGCAGTTGGGGAGGACAGGGGGCCCGTAACACTGAAGCTTTCTTT
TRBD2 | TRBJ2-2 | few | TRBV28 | CASSLSGGANGELFF | TGTGCCAGCAGCCTTAGCGGGGGGGCTAACGGGGAGCTGTTTTTT
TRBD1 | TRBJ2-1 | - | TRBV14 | CASSHRGRLGSNEQFF | TGTGCCAGCAGCCACAGGGGGCGTCTGGGTTCCAATGAGCAGTTCTTC
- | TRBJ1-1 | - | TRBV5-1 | CASSVTGERNTEAFF | TGCGCCAGCAGCGTTACGGGGGAAAGAAACACTGAAGCTTTCTTT
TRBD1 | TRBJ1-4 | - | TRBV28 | CATRDREREKLFF | TGTGCCACCAGGGACAGGGAAAGGGAAAAACTGTTTTTT
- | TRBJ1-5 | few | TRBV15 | CATSIQTGANQPQHF | TGTGCCACCAGCATCCAAACAGGAGCGAATCAGCCCCAGCATTTT
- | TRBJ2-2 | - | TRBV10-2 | CASDSDLTGELFF | TGCGCCAGCGACTCCGATCTCACCGGGGAGCTGTTTTTT
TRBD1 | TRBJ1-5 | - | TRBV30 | CAWSVGTDNQPQHF | TGTGCCTGGAGTGTAGGGACAGACAATCAGCCCCAGCATTTT
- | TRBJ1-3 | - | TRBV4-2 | CASSELRGEGGNTIYF | TGTGCCAGCAGCGAACTACGCGGGGAAGGTGGAAACACCATATATTTT
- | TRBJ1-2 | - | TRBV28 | CATSWGRTYGYTF | TGTGCCACCTCGTGGGGGCGGACCTATGGCTACACCTTC
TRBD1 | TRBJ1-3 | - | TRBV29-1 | CSAAGLGTASGNTIYF | TGCAGCGCCGCCGGGCTCGGGACAGCCTCTGGAAACACCATATATTTT
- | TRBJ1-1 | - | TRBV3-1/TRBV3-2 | CASSQSWALRVNTEAFF | TGTGCCAGCAGCCAATCCTGGGCCCTCAGAGTGAACACTGAAGCTTTCTTT
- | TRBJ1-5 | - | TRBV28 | CASSYGSNQPQHF | TGTGCCAGCAGTTACGGGAGCAATCAGCCCCAGCATTTT
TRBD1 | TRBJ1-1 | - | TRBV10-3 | CAISDFQGAGNTEAFF | TGTGCCATCAGCGACTTTCAGGGGGCCGGGAACACTGAAGCTTTCTTT
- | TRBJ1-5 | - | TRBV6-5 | CASSRGYSNQPQHF | TGTGCCAGCAGTAGAGGTTATAGCAATCAGCCCCAGCATTTT
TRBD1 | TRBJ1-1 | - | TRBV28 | CASSLLPGQGTPEAFF | TGTGCCAGCAGTTTATTACCCGGACAGGGTACTCCTGAAGCTTTCTTT
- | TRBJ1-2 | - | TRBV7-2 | CASSLEGARANYGYTF | TGTGCCAGCAGCTTAGAAGGGGCCCGAGCTAACTATGGCTACACCTTC
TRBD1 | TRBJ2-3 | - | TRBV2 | CASSADRGQRNTQYF | TGTGCCAGCAGCGCCGACAGGGGGCAAAGGAATACGCAGTATTTT
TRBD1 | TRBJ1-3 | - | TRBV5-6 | CASSLDRGASGNTIYF | TGTGCCAGCAGCTTGGACAGGGGTGCATCTGGAAACACCATATATTTT
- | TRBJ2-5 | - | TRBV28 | CASSRAGTTQETQYF | TGTGCCAGCAGTCGGGCCGGGACAACCCAAGAGACCCAGTACTTC
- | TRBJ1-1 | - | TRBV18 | CASKQANTEAFF | TGTGCCAGCAAACAGGCGAACACTGAAGCTTTCTTT
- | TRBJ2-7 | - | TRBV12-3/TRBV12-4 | CASSSQVTHEQYF | TGTGCCAGCAGTTCACAGGTTACCCACGAGCAGTACTTC
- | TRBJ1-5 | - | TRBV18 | CASSYNSNQPQHF | TGTGCCAGCTCTTACAATAGCAATCAGCCCCAGCATTTT
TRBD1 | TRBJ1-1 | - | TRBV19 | CASLPLTGPTEAFF | TGTGCCAGTCTCCCCTTGACAGGGCCCACTGAAGCTTTCTTT
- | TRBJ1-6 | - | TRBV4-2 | CASSQEWGQDSPLHF | TGTGCCAGCAGCCAAGAGTGGGGGCAGGATTCACCCCTCCACTTT
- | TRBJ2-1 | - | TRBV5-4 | CASSLGQYNEQFF | TGTGCCAGCAGCTTGGGCCAGTACAATGAGCAGTTCTTC
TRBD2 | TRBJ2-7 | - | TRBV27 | CASSLYGGGPAYEQYF | TGTGCCAGCAGTTTATACGGCGGGGGGCCAGCCTACGAGCAGTACTTC
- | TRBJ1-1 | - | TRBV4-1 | CASSQGWGVSEAFF | TGCGCCAGCAGCCAAGGATGGGGGGTCTCTGAAGCTTTCTTT
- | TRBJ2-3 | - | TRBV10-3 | CAISGGPGGARTDTQYF | TGTGCCATCAGTGGGGGGCCTGGGGGCGCGAGGACAGATACGCAGTATTTT
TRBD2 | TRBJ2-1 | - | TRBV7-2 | CASSPGYLAGFRYEQFF | TGTGCCAGCAGCCCGGGGTATCTAGCGGGGTTTCGTTATGAGCAGTTCTTC
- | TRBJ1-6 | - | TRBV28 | CASSSTTGINSPLHF | TGTGCCAGCAGTTCCACGACAGGTATTAATTCACCCCTCCACTTT
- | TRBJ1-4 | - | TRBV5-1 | CASSLGTVNEKLFF | TGCGCCAGCAGCTTGGGGACAGTAAATGAAAAACTGTTTTTT
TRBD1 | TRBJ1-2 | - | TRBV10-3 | CAIRGTTGAIHPGGYTF | TGTGCCATCAGAGGGACAACCGGAGCTATACACCCAGGGGGGTACACCTTC
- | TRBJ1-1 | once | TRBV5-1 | CASSSAGGQGSTEAFF | TGCGCCAGCAGCTCTGCGGGGGGGCAGGGGAGCACTGAAGCTTTCTTT
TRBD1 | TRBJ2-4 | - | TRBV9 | CASSPPGQGNIQYF | TGTGCCAGCAGCCCGCCGGGACAGGGAAACATTCAGTACTTC
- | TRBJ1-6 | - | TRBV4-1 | CASSPTLAGRNSPLHF | TGCGCCAGCAGCCCCACCCTAGCAGGGAGGAATTCACCCCTCCACTTT
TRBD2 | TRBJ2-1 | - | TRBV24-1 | CATSPTSGRVSYNEQFF | TGTGCCACCAGCCCGACTAGCGGGAGGGTCTCCTACAATGAGCAGTTCTTC
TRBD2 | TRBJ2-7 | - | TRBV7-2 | CASSAPTSGSYEQYF | TGTGCCAGCAGCGCCCCGACTAGCGGGAGTTACGAGCAGTACTTC
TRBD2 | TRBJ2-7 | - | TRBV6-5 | CASSSGLAYNEQYF | TGTGCCAGCAGTTCGGGACTAGCGTACAACGAGCAGTACTTC
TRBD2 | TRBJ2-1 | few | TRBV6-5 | CASRTIAGGYNEQFF | TGTGCCAGCAGGACCATAGCGGGAGGCTACAATGAGCAGTTCTTC
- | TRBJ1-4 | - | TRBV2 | CASRWGVGEKLFF | TGTGCCAGCCGGTGGGGGGTTGGAGAAAAACTGTTTTTT
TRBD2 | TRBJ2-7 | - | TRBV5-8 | CASSLTLAGGWYEQYF | TGTGCCAGCAGCTTGACCCTAGCGGGTGGGTGGTACGAGCAGTACTTC